A single sample gave rise to the 22 T cell receptor beta chains below, sequenced in a study of shared clonotypes between healthy human individuals. This table comes from immunoSEQ multiplex PCR, and its TCRdb copy is limited to in-frame clones, with some not included. The data contain 2 million to 2.5 million clones, 93% of them singletons. The sequenced sample was naive CD4+ T cells from PBMCs. Subset indicated: CD45RA+ positively selected. These TCRs come from a man between 18 and 29 years old in good health. Some clones in this sample may be carry-over from other donors' samples.

The J gene is TRBJ1-4, the V gene TRBV18; D is unresolved. The CDR3 extends over 13 amino acids. With 5 bases removed from V and 6 bases from J, the gap between germline ends came to 10 bases. CDR1 is KGHSH, CDR2 LQKENI, per germline. The CDR3 sequence: CASSTNRDEKLFF. CDR3 in DNA: TGTGCCAGCTCAACTAACAGAGATGAAAAACTGTTTTTT.

V usage is TRBV4-3 and J usage is TRBJ1-4; D not certain. Per the germline V gene, CDR1 is LGHNA and CDR2 is YSLEER. The V end was cut by 4 bases, the J end by 6 bases, with 12 bases between. The CDR3 contains 14 residues. The CDR3 spells CASSRRELDEKLFF. The CDR3 nucleotides read TGCGCCAGCAGCCGAAGGGAATTGGATGAAAAACTGTTTTTT.

V is TRBV5-6 and J is TRBJ1-3; D perhaps matches TRBD1 (5 bases). Germline V gene lookup returns CDR1 SGHDT and CDR2 YYEEEE. The CDR3 covers 15 residues. Trimming pared 3 bases from V and 3 bases from J, leaving 13 bases between. CDR3 sequence reads: CASSSRQSYGNTIYF. The CDR3 bases are TGTGCCAGCAGCTCCCGACAGAGCTATGGAAACACCATATATTTT.

The chain joins TRBV11-2 to TRBJ2-7; D not resolved. The CDR3 totals 11 residues. Trimming shortened V by 6 bases and J by 7 bases, and 10 bases separated the two germline ends. Germline CDR1 is SGHAT and CDR2 is FQNNGV. The CDR3 sequence is CASSLLWEQYF. CDR3 nucleotides: TGTGCCAGCAGTCTTCTATGGGAGCAGTACTTC.

The CDR3 loop is CASSQDRTGLSEKLFF. In nucleotides, the CDR3 is TGTGCCAGCAGCCAAGATCGCACCGGTTTAAGTGAAAAACTGTTTTTT. The chain employs TRBV14 and TRBJ1-4, with D unresolved. Trimming took off 0 bases at V and 7 bases at J, with 15 bases between the two ends. CDR1 SGHDN and CDR2 FVKESK come from the germline V gene. This CDR3 is built from 16 residues.

This clone showed up just once. The CDR3 loop reads CASSATGNSPLHF. The DNA of the CDR3 is TGTGCCAGCAGCGCCACAGGGAATTCACCCCTCCACTTT. This chain joins TRBV5-6 and TRBJ1-6; perhaps TRBD1 as D (6 bases). CDR1 and CDR2 from the germline V gene are SGHDT and YYEEEE. This CDR3 spans 13 amino acids. The V and J ends lost 4 bases and 7 bases respectively, with 9 bases between them.

This rearrangement joins TRBV5-4 to TRBJ2-2; TRBD2 aligns across 15 bases. Losses at the gene ends were 0 bases for V and 3 bases for J; bases not matched to a gene: 6. The germline V gene has CDR1 SGHNT and CDR2 YYREEE (reference sequence). This CDR3 spans 19 amino acids. DNA of the CDR3: TGTGCCAGCAGCTTGGGGGGACTAGCGGGAGGCCTCTACACCGGGGAGCTGTTTTTT. Amino acids: CASSLGGLAGGLYTGELFF.

CDR3 amino acids: CASSKARQVETQYF. The CDR3 nucleotides read TGTGCCAGCAGCAAAGCGCGCCAGGTAGAGACCCAGTACTTC. The gene calls are TRBV21-1 and TRBJ2-5; TRBD1, the table's D call, was not compared with the DNA. TRBV21-1 is labeled a pseudogene. The length of the CDR3 is 14 residues.

The chain links TRBV11-2 to TRBJ1-1, with no clear D. Looked up from germline, CDR1 is SGHAT and CDR2 is FQNNGV. The CDR3 consists of 14 residues. Trimming took off 5 bases at V and 1 base at J, with 11 bases between the two ends. CDR3 sequence: CASSPVRENTEAFF. DNA of the CDR3: TGTGCCAGCAGCCCAGTTAGGGAGAACACTGAAGCTTTCTTT.

This clone was counted a single time. The V call is TRBV2, the J call TRBJ2-5, with TRBD1 identical over 7 bases. The CDR3 is 14 amino acids. Germline CDR1 SNHLY, CDR2 FYNNEI. V lost 6 bases and J lost 5; bases outside the gene matches: 9. CDR3 DNA: TGTGCCAGCAGACCACAGGGGACCTGGGAGACCCAGTACTTC. Protein product: CASRPQGTWETQYF.

The V gene is TRBV5-4, the J gene TRBJ2-1; TRBD1 matches 11 bases. V shed 8 bases, J shed 2 bases, and the junction held 6 bases outside the gene matches. CDR3 length: 15 amino acids. Germline CDR1 reads SGHNT; CDR2 reads YYREEE (reference sequence). The CDR3 loop reads CASTQDRGPYNEQFF. In DNA, the CDR3 is TGTGCCAGTACCCAGGACAGGGGGCCCTACAATGAGCAGTTCTTC.

The rearrangement uses TRBV28 and TRBJ2-7, with 8 bases that match TRBD1. Looked up from germline, CDR1 is MDHEN and CDR2 is SYDVKM. J was trimmed by 6 bases and V by 6 bases; bases with no gene match: 10. The CDR3 loop spans 14 amino acids. CDR3 protein: CASRTGAGYGEQYF. The CDR3 nucleotides are TGTGCCAGCAGGACAGGGGCGGGGTATGGCGAGCAGTACTTC.

V usage is TRBV7-9 and J usage is TRBJ2-2, with unresolved D. The germline CDR1 and CDR2 sequences are SEHNR and FQNEAQ (reference sequence). Trimming took 7 bases from V and 8 from J, leaving 11 bases between them. The length of the CDR3 is 12 residues. The CDR3 coding sequence is TGTGCCAGCACCTGGTTTGGGGGGGAGCTGTTTTTT. Translating it yields CASTWFGGELFF.

Remarks on this clone: Other DNA sequences in the sample encode the same CDR3. The gene calls are TRBV5-1 and TRBJ2-5; D is possibly TRBD1 (5 bases). Per the germline V gene, CDR1 is SGHRS and CDR2 is YFSETQ. V dropped 4 bases and J dropped 0 bases, with 10 bases sitting between them. The CDR3 has 14 residues. CDR3 in DNA: TGCGCCAGCAGCCCCAGGGCAGACCAAGAGACCCAGTACTTC. Amino acid sequence: CASSPRADQETQYF.

The chain links TRBV6-1 to TRBJ2-7, with TRBD1 matching 8 bases. The CDR3 runs to 13 residues. The ends lost 4 bases at V and 4 bases at J; junction bases unmatched: 3. CDR1 and CDR2 (germline): MNHNS, SASEGT. CDR3 in amino acids: CASSGQGSYEQYF. In nucleotides, the CDR3 is TGTGCCAGCAGTGGACAGGGGAGTTACGAGCAGTACTTC.

The genes are TRBV2 and TRBJ1-5, with a weak D call TRBD1 (6 bases). V shed 1 base and J shed 5 bases, with 9 bases lying between them. The CDR3 has 14 residues. Germline CDR1 SNHLY, CDR2 FYNNEI. The CDR3 spells CASSEESGDQPQHF. The CDR3 nucleotides are TGTGCCAGCAGTGAAGAGTCAGGGGATCAGCCCCAGCATTTT.

The chain is built from TRBV7-2 and TRBJ1-5, with D possibly being TRBD1 (5 bases). The CDR3 is 13 residues long. V lost 5 bases and J 6 bases, leaving 11 bases between the germline ends. Germline-derived CDR1 and CDR2 are SGHTA and FQGNSA. Here the CDR3 reads CASSQRQSQPQHF. For the CDR3, the DNA is TGTGCCAGCAGCCAAAGACAGTCTCAGCCCCAGCATTTT.

The count of this clone is one. The chain joins TRBV11-2 to TRBJ1-4; no firm D call. CDR3 length: 14 residues. Germline V gene lookup returns CDR1 SGHAT and CDR2 FQNNGV. V shed 8 bases and J shed 4 bases, with 14 bases lying between them. The DNA for the CDR3 is TGTGCCAGCGCCTTAGGCGGCCTTAATGAAAAACTGTTTTTT. Encoded protein: CASALGGLNEKLFF. The full variable domain, with the rest looked up from reference TRBV11-2 and TRBJ1-4, is EAGVAQSPRYKIIEKRQSVAFWCNPISGHATLYWYQQILGQGPKLLIQFQNNGVVDDSQLPKDRFSAERLKGVDSTLKIQPAKLEDSAVYLCASALGGLNEKLFFGSGTQLSVL.

The chain links TRBV2 to TRBJ1-1; D is undetermined. From germline, CDR1 is SNHLY and CDR2 FYNNEI. The V end was cut by 6 bases, the J end by 5 bases, with 10 bases between. The CDR3 is 12 residues long. As DNA, the CDR3 is TGTGCCAGCAGACCCACTGGGACTGAAGCTTTCTTT. As protein: CASRPTGTEAFF.

CDR3 residues: CATAVGQLYNEQFF. Written as DNA, the CDR3 is TGTGCCACCGCCGTGGGGCAGCTTTACAATGAGCAGTTCTTC. V usage is TRBV7-2 and J usage is TRBJ2-1, with D tentatively TRBD1 (5 bases). This CDR3 comprises 14 residues. V lost 10 bases and J lost 4, with 17 bases in between. CDR1 is SGHTA, CDR2 FQGNSA, per germline. Looking up the rest from reference TRBV7-2 and TRBJ2-1 gives the full variable domain: GAGVSQSPSNKVTEKGKDVELRCDPISGHTALYWYRQSLGQGLEFLIYFQGNSAPDKSGLPSDRFSAERTGGSVSTLTIQRTQQEDSAVYLCATAVGQLYNEQFFGPGTRLTVL.

CDR3 DNA sequence: TGTGCCAGCAGCCCGACGGTAGATAGCACAGATACGCAGTATTTT. This translates into CASSPTVDSTDTQYF. This chain links TRBV7-6 with TRBJ2-3; no definite D call. This CDR3 spans 15 amino acids. Germline V gives CDR1 SGHVS, CDR2 FNYEAQ. Trimming left V 5 bases short and J 0 bases short, with 12 bases between.

This rearrangement joins TRBV2 to TRBJ2-1, with TRBD2 identical over 12 bases. The CDR3 totals 14 residues. The ends lost 0 bases at V and 15 bases at J; junction bases unmatched: 6. Per germline, CDR1 SNHLY and CDR2 FYNNEI. As DNA, the CDR3 is TGTGCCAGCAGTGAAGCGCAGGCTAGCGGGAGGGGGTTCTTC. Translation: CASSEAQASGRGFF.